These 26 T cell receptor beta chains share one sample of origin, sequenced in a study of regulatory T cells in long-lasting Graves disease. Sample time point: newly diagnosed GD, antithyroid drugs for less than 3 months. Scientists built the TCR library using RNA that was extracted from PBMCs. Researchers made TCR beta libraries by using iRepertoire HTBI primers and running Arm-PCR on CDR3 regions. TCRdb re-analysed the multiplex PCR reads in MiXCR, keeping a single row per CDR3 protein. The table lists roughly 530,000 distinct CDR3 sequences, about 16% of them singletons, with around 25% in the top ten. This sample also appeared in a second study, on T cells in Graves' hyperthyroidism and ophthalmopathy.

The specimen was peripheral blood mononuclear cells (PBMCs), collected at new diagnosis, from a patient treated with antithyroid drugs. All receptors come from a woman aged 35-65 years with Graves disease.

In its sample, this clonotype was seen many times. CDR3 DNA: TGTGCCAGCAGTTTTGTGGGGGGGGGCATCTACAATGAGCAGTTCTTC. Protein product: CASSFVGGGIYNEQFF. The chain carries TRBV12-3 or TRBV12-4 and TRBJ2-1; D may be TRBD2 (7 bases). Trimming removed 3 bases from V and 3 bases from J, with 15 bases in between. The CDR3 has 16 amino acids.

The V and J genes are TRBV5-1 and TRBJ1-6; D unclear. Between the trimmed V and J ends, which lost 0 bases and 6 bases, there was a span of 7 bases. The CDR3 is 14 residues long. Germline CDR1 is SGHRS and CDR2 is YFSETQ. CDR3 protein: CASSLEGSNSPLHF. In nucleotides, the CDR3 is TGCGCCAGCAGCTTGGAGGGCAGTAATTCACCCCTCCACTTT.

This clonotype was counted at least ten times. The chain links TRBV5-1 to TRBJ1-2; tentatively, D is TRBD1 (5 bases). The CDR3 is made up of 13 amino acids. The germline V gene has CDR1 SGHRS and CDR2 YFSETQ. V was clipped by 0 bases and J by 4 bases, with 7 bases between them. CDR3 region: CASSLDGTYGYTF. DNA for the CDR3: TGCGCCAGCAGCTTGGACGGGACCTATGGCTACACCTTC.

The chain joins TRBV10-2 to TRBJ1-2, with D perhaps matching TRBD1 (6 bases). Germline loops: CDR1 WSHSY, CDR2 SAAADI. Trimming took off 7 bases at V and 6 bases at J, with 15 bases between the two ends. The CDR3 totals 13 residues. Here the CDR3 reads CASTTGAGDGYTF. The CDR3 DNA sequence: TGCGCCAGCACTACGGGGGCAGGGGATGGCTACACCTTC.

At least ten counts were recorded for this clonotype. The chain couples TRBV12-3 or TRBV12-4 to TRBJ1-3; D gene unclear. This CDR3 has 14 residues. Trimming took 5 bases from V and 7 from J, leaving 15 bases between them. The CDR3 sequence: CASSPGEGSNTIYF. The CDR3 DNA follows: TGTGCCAGCAGTCCTGGCGAGGGTAGCAACACCATATATTTT.

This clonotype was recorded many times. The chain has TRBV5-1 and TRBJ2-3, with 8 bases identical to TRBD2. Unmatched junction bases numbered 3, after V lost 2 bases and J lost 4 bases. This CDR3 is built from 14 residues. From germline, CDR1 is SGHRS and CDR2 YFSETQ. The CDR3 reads CASSFHSGADTQYF. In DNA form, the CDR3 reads TGCGCCAGCAGCTTCCATAGCGGGGCAGATACGCAGTATTTT.

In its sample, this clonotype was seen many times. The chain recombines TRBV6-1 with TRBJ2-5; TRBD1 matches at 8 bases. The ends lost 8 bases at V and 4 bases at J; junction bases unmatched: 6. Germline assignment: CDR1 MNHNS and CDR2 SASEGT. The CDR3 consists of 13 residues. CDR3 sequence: CASDSRGLETQYF. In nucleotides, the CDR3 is TGTGCCAGCGATAGCAGGGGGCTAGAGACCCAGTACTTC.

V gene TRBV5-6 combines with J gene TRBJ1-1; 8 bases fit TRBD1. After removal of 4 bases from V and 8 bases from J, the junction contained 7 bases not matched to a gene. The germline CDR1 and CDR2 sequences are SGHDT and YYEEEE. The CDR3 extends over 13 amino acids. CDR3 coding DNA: TGTGCCAGCAGCCCACTACAGGGGGGCGAAGCTTTCTTT. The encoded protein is CASSPLQGGEAFF.

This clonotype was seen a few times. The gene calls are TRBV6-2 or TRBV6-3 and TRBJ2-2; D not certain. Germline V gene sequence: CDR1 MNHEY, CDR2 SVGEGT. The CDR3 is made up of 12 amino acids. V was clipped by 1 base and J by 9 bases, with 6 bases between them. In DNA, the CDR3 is TGTGCCAGCAGTTACTTCGCACGGGAGCTGTTTTTT. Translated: CASSYFARELFF.

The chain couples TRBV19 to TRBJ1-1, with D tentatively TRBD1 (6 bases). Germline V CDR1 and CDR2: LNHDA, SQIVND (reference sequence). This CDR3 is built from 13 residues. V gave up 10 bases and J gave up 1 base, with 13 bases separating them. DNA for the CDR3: TGTGCCACTACAGCGGGACAGAACACTGAAGCTTTCTTT. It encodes CATTAGQNTEAFF.

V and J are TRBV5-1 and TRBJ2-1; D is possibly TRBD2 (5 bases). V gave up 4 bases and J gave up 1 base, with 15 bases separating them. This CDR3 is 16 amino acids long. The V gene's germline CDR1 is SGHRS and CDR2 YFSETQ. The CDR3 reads CASSDYRSPSYNEQFF. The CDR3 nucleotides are TGCGCCAGCAGCGACTACCGGAGCCCGTCCTACAATGAGCAGTTCTTC.

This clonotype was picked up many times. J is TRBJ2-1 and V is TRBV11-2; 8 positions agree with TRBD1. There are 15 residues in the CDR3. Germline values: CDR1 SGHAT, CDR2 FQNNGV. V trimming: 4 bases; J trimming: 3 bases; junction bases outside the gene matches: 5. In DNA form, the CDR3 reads TGTGCCAGCAGCTACGGACAGGGAAACTACAATGAGCAGTTCTTC. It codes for CASSYGQGNYNEQFF.

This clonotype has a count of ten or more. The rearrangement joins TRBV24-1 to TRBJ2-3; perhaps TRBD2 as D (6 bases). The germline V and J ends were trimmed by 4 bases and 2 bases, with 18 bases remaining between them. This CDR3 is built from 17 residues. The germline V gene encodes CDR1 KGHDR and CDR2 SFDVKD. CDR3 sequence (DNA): TGTGCCACCAGTGACCCTCTCTCGGCGGGGTACACAGATACGCAGTATTTT. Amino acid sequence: CATSDPLSAGYTDTQYF.

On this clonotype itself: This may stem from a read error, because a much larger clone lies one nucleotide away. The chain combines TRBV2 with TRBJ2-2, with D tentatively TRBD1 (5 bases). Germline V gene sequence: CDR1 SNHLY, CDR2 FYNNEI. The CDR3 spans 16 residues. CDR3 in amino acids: CAGSEGRVSHGGELFF. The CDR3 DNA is TGTGCCGGCAGTGAAGGCAGGGTATCGCATGGCGGGGAGCTGTTTTTT. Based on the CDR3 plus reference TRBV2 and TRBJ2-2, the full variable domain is EPEVTQTPSHQVTQMGQEVILRCVPISNHLYFYWYRQILGQKVEFLVSFYNNEISEKSEIFDDQFSVERPDGSNFTLKIRSTKLEDSAMYFCAGSEGRVSHGGELFFGEGSRLTVL.

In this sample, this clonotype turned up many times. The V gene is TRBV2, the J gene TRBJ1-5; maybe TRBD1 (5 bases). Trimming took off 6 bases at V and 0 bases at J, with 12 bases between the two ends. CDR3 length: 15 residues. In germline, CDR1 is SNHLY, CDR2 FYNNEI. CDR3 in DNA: TGTGCCAGCAGAGGCGGGGCGTATAGCAATCAGCCCCAGCATTTT. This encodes CASRGGAYSNQPQHF.

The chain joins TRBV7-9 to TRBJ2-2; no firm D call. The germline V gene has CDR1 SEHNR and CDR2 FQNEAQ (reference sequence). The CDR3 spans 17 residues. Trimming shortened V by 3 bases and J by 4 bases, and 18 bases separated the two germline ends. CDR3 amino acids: CASSFHVGLKATGELFF. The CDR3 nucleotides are TGTGCCAGCAGCTTTCATGTCGGATTAAAAGCCACCGGGGAGCTGTTTTTT.

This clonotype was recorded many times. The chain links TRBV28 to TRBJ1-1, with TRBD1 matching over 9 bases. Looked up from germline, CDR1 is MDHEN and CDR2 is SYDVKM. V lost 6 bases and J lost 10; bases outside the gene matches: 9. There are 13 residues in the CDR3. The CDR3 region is CASSPRDRVGAFF. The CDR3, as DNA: TGTGCCAGCAGCCCGCGGGACAGGGTCGGAGCTTTCTTT. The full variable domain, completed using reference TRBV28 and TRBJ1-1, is DVKVTQSSRYLVKRTGEKVFLECVQDMDHENMFWYRQDPGLGLRLIYFSYDVKMKEKGDIPEGYSVSREKKERFSLILESASTNQTSMYLCASSPRDRVGAFFGQGTRLTVV.

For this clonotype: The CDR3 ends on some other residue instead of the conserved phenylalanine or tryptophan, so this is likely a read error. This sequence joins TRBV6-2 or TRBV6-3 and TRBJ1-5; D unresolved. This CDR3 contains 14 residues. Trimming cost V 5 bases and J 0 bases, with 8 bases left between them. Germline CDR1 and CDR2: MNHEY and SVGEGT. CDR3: CASSAGYSNQPQHS. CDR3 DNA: TGTGCCAGCAGTGCAGGTTATAGCAATCAGCCCCAGCATTCT.

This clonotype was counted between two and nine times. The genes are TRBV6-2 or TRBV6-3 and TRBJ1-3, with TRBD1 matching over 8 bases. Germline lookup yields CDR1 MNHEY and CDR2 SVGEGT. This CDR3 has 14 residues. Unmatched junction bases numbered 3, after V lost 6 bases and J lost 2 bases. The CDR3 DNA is TGTGCCAGCAGGGGACAGGCGGCTGGAAACACCATATATTTT. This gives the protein CASRGQAAGNTIYF.

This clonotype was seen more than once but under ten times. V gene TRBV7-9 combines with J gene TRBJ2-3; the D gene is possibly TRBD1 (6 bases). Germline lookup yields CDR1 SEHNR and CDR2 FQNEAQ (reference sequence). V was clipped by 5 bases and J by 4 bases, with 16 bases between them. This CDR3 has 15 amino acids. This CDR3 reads CASSPNTGLADTQYF. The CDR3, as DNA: TGTGCCAGCAGCCCCAATACAGGGTTGGCAGATACGCAGTATTTT. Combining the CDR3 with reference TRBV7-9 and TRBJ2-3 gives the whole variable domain DTGVSQNPRHKITKRGQNVTFRCDPISEHNRLYWYRQTLGQGPEFLTYFQNEAQLEKSRLLSDRFSAERPKGSFSTLEIQRTEQGDSAMYLCASSPNTGLADTQYFGPGTRLTVL.

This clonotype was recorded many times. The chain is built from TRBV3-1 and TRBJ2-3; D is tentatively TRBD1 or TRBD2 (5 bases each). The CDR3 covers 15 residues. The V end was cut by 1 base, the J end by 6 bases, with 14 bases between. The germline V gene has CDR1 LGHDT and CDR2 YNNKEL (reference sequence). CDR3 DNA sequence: TGTGCCAGCAGCCAAGGGGACGCCCCAAATGATACGCAGTATTTT. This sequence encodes CASSQGDAPNDTQYF.

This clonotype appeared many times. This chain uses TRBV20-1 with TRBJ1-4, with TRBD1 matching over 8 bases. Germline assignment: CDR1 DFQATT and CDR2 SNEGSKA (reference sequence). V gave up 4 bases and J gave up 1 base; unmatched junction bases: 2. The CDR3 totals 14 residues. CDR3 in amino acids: CSATGQGTNEKLFF. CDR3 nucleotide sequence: TGCAGTGCTACAGGACAGGGAACTAATGAAAAACTGTTTTTT.

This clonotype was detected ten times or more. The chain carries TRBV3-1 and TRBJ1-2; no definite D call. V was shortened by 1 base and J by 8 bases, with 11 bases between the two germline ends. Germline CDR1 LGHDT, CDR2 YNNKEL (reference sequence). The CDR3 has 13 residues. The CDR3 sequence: CASSQAGMSGYTF. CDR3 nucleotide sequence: TGTGCCAGCAGCCAAGCCGGGATGTCAGGCTACACCTTC.

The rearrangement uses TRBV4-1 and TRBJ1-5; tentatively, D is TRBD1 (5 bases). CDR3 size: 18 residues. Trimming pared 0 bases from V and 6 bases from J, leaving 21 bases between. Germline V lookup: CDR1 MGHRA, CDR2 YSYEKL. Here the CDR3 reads CASSQDRSREFGSQPQHF. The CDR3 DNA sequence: TGCGCCAGCAGCCAAGATCGGTCCAGGGAATTTGGAAGTCAGCCCCAGCATTTT.

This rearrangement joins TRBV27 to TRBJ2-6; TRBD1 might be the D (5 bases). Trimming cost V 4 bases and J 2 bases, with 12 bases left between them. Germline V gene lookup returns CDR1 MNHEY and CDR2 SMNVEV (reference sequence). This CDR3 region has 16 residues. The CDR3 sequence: CASSSSIGAGANVLTF. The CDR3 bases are TGTGCCAGCAGTTCATCGATAGGGGCTGGGGCCAACGTCCTGACTTTC.

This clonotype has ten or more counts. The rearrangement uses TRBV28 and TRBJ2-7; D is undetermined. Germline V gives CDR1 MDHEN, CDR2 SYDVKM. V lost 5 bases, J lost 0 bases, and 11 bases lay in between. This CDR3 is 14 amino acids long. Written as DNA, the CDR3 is TGTGCCAGCAGTCCCCCTCCGCGCTCCTACGAGCAGTACTTC. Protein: CASSPPPRSYEQYF.